This entry features one T cell receptor (beta chain) sequence. Its antigen is unidentified. Trimming took off 1 base at V and 1 base at J, with 8 bases between the two ends. The CDR3 totals 15 residues. Germline V gives CDR1 SGHTS, CDR2 YDEGEE. CD8 cells regarded as naive lacked CD45RO, were positively chosen for CCR7, and omitted terminally differentiated effector memory CD45RA+ cells. These data originate in a study of shared clonotypes between healthy human individuals. Notes on the study in general: Shared clonotypes across all four donors exceeded non-shared ones in generation probability. Sampling included only blood; tissue repertoires likely differ.

The DNA input per sorted-subset replicate PCR was roughly 210 ng, corresponding to some 27,000 T cell genomes. Sequencing used immunoSEQ multiplex PCR; TCRdb keeps in-frame clones, though not all of them. The table has under 2,000,000 clones, approximately 94% seen once. The specimen sequenced was naive CD8+ T cells sorted from blood. This clonotype was obtained from a man between 18 and 29 years old in good health. The genes are TRBV5-8 and TRBJ2-2; D not resolved. CDR3 in amino acids: CASSLMEWNTGELFF. The DNA for the CDR3 is TGTGCCAGCAGCTTGATGGAGTGGAACACCGGGGAGCTGTTTTTT.